This TCR beta chain was sequenced during a study of regulatory T cells in long-lasting Graves disease. General observations from the study: The study found TRBV28, TRBJ1-2 and TRBJ2-5 favored in persistent disease.

This clonotype was detected many times. Its antigen is still unknown. As to time point: newly diagnosed GD, antithyroid drugs for less than 3 months. Researchers made the TCR library from RNA that was extracted from PBMCs. V was clipped by 0 bases and J by 6 bases, with 9 bases between them. The CDR3 loop spans 14 amino acids. Germline loops: CDR1 PRHDT, CDR2 FYEKMQ (reference sequence). The authors built TCR beta libraries using iRepertoire HTBI primers and Arm-PCR of CDR3 regions. Each CDR3 protein gets one entry after TCRdb re-called the multiplex PCR reads with MiXCR. In the table there are hundreds of thousands of distinct CDR3 sequences, approximately 15% of which are singletons. This sample was shared with a second study, whose subject was T cells in Graves' hyperthyroidism and ophthalmopathy. That study adds: Ophthalmopathy was told apart from stable hyperthyroidism by a 13 V-J model.

The clonotype was recovered from a man aged 40-55 years with Graves disease. The chain links TRBV13 to TRBJ1-3, with unresolved D. The material was peripheral blood mononuclear cells (PBMCs), obtained at new diagnosis, from a patient treated with antithyroid drugs. The CDR3 region has the DNA TGTGCCAGCAGCTTAGGTCAGCAGCAAAACACCATATATTTT. Amino acid sequence: CASSLGQQQNTIYF.